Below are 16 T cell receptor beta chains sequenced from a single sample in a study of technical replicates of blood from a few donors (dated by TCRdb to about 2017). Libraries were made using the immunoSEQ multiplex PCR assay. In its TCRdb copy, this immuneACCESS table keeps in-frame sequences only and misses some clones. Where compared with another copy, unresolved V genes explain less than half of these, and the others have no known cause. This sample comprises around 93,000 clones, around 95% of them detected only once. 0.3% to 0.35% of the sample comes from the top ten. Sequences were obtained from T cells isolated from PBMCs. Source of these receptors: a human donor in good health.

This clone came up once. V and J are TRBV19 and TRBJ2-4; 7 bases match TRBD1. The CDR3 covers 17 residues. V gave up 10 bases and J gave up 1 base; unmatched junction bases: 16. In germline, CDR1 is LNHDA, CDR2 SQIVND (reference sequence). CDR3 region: CATLDRVQYGAKNIQYF. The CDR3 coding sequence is TGTGCCACCTTAGACAGGGTCCAATACGGGGCCAAAAACATTCAGTACTTC.

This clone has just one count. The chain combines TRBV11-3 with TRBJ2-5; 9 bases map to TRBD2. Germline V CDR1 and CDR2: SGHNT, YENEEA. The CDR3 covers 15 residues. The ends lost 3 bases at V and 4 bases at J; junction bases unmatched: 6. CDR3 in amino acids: CASSLSSGSGETQYF. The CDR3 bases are TGTGCCAGCAGCTTGAGTAGCGGGAGCGGAGAGACCCAGTACTTC.

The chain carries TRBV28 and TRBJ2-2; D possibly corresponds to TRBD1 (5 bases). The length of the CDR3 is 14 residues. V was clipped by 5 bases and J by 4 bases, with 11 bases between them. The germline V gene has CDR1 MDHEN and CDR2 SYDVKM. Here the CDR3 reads CASSKTGFTGELFF. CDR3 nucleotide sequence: TGTGCCAGCAGTAAAACAGGATTCACCGGGGAGCTGTTTTTT.

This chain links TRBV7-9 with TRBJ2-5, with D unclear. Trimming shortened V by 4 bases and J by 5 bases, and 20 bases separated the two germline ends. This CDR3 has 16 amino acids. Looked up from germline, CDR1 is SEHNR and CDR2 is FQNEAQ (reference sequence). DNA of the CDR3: TGTGCCAGCAGCTCCCATCTAGTATCTCTCTCGGAGACCCAGTACTTC. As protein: CASSSHLVSLSETQYF.

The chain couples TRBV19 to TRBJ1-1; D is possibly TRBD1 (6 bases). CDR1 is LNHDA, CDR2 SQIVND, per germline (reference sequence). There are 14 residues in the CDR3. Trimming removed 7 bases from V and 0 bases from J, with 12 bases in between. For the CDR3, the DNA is TGTGCCAGTAACCTACAGGGCATGAACACTGAAGCTTTCTTT. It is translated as CASNLQGMNTEAFF.

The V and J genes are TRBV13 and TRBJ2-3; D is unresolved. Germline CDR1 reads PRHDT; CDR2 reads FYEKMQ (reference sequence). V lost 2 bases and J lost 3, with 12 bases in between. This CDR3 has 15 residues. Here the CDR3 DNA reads TGTGCCAGCAGCTTACGGCTAATCGGGACAGATACGCAGTATTTT. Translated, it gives CASSLRLIGTDTQYF.

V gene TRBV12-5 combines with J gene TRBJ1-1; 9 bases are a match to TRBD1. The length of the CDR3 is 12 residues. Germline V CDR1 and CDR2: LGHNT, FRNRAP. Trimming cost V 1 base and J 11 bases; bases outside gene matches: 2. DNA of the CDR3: TGTGCTAGTGGTTTGGACAGGGGGCACGCTTTCTTT. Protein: CASGLDRGHAFF.

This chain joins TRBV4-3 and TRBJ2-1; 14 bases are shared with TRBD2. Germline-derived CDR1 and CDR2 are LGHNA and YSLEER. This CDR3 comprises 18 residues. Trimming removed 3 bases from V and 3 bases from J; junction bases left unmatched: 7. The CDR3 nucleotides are TGCGCCAGCAGCCAGGTTACGACTAGCGGGAGGGGCTACAATGAGCAGTTCTTC. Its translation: CASSQVTTSGRGYNEQFF.

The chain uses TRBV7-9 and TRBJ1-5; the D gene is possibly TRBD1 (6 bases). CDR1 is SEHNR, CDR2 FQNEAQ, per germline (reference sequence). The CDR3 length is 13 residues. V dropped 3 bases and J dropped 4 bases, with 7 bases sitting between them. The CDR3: CASSFGQNQPQHF. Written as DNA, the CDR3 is TGTGCCAGCAGCTTCGGACAGAATCAGCCCCAGCATTTT.

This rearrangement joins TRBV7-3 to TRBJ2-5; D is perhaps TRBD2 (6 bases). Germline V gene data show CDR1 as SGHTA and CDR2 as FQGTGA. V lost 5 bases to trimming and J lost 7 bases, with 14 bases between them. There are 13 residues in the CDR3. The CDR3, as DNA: TGTGCCAGCAGCCGTGGGGGGAGTGCGACCCAGTACTTC. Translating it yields CASSRGGSATQYF.

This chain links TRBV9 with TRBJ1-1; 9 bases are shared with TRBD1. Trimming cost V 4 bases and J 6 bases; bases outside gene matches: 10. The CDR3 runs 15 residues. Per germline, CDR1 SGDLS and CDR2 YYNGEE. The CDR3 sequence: CASSTRDRVFSEAFF. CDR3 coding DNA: TGTGCCAGCAGCACCCGGGACAGGGTGTTTTCTGAAGCTTTCTTT.

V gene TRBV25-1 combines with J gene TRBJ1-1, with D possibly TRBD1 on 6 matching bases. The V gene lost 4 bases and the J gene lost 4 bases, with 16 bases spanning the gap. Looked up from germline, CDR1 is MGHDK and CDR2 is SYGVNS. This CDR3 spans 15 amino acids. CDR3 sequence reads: CASSGSTGIGTEAFF. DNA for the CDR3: TGTGCCAGCAGTGGATCCACAGGGATAGGCACTGAAGCTTTCTTT.

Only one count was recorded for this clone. The CDR3 loop is CASGQGQGNTDTQYF. The CDR3 region has the DNA TGTGCTAGTGGACAAGGACAGGGGAACACAGATACGCAGTATTTT. The V and J genes are TRBV12-5 and TRBJ2-3; 9 positions match TRBD1. The CDR3 is 15 residues long. CDR1 and CDR2 from the germline V gene are LGHNT and FRNRAP. Trimming took 6 bases from V and 2 from J; bases not matched to a gene: 6.

This CDR3 reads CASSFRTSGTFSYNEQFF. The CDR3 DNA reads TGCGCCAGCAGCTTTCGGACTAGCGGGACCTTCTCCTACAATGAGCAGTTCTTC. This chain links TRBV5-1 with TRBJ2-1; TRBD2 aligns across 12 bases. CDR3 length equals 18 residues. Unmatched junction bases numbered 6, after V lost 2 bases and J lost 0 bases. Germline V gene lookup returns CDR1 SGHRS and CDR2 YFSETQ.

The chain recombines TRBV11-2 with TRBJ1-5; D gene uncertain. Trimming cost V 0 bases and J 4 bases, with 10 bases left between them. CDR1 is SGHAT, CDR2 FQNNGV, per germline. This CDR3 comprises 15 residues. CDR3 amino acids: CASSLDNRRNQPQHF. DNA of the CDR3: TGTGCCAGCAGCTTAGATAATCGGAGGAATCAGCCCCAGCATTTT.

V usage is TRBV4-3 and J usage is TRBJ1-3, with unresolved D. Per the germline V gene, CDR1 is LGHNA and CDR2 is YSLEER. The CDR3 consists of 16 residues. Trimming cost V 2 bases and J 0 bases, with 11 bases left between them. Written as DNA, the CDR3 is TGCGCCAGCAGCCAAAACTTTGTCGGCTCTGGAAACACCATATATTTT. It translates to CASSQNFVGSGNTIYF.